A selection of T cell receptor beta chains follows, all from one sample in a study of blood T cell repertoires in COVID-19. Measured with immunoSEQ multiplex PCR; TCRdb has only the in-frame clones, and not every one. This sample has 95,000 to 110,000 clones; roughly four fifths occur once, and the top ten carry about 5%. Input material: peripheral blood. These receptors were obtained from a man in his 60s with acute or convalescent COVID-19. CDR3s include the opening cysteine and the closing phenylalanine or tryptophan. D genes are given only for firm matches. Clone size appears in some rows only: once, few, many, or a class for an expanded clone.

TRBV7-6,TRBJ2-3,TRBD1,NA,TGTGCCAGCAGCACAGGGACAGGGCCCACAGATACGCAGTATTTT,CASSTGTGPTDTQYF
TRBV20-1,TRBJ1-3,NA,NA,TGCAGTGCTAGTAGGGACTATGTGAACACCATATATTTT,CSASRDYVNTIYF
TRBV30,TRBJ2-7,NA,once,TGTGCCTGGAGTCGACAGATTTCCTACGAGCAGTACTTC,CAWSRQISYEQYF
TRBV9,TRBJ2-7,NA,NA,TGTGCCAGCAGCGTAGGAGCGCAAGGGGCCCTCTACGAGCAGTACTTC,CASSVGAQGALYEQYF
TRBV7-9,TRBJ1-5,TRBD1,once,TGTGCCAGCAGCTTAGGGACAGGGGCCAATCAGCCCCAGCATTTT,CASSLGTGANQPQHF
TRBV11-2,TRBJ1-4,NA,NA,TGTGCCAGCAGCTTAAGCGGGCAAGAGAATGAAAAACTGTTTTTT,CASSLSGQENEKLFF
TRBV7-9,TRBJ1-5,NA,NA,TGTGCCAGCAGCTTAGGGGGGGTAGATCAGCCCCAGCATTTT,CASSLGGVDQPQHF
TRBV5-8,TRBJ2-1,NA,NA,TGTGCCAGCAGCTTGGGGGCCAACGGGGTTTACAATGAGCAGTTCTTC,CASSLGANGVYNEQFF
TRBV19,TRBJ2-2,TRBD1,NA,TGTGCCAGTGCACAGGGGGTTACCGGGGAGCTGTTTTTT,CASAQGVTGELFF
TRBV28,TRBJ2-3,TRBD1,NA,TGTGCCAGCAGGAATCAGGGGGCGGATACGCAGTATTTT,CASRNQGADTQYF
TRBV29-1,TRBJ2-3,TRBD2,NA,TGCAGCGTTGTGACTGTCGGGGGGGGCACAGATACGCAGTATTTT,CSVVTVGGGTDTQYF
TRBV15,TRBJ1-3,TRBD1,NA,TGTGCCACAGGGGGCAGGGGGTTCTCTGGAAACACCATATATTTT,CATGGRGFSGNTIYF
TRBV10-1,TRBJ1-1,NA,NA,TGCGCCAGCAGTGAGGGCAGGGTGTACACTGAAGCTTTCTTT,CASSEGRVYTEAFF
TRBV5-1,TRBJ1-1,NA,NA,TGCGCCAGCAGCCCACAGGGACAAGCCACCACTGAAGCTTTCTTT,CASSPQGQATTEAFF
TRBV7-2,TRBJ1-2,TRBD1,few,TGTGCCAGCAGCGACAGGGCTAGCGGCTACACCTTC,CASSDRASGYTF
TRBV4-3,TRBJ2-5,TRBD1,NA,TGCGCCAGCAGCCAGGGGACAGGGGGGGAGACCCAGTACTTC,CASSQGTGGETQYF
TRBV29-1,TRBJ2-1,TRBD2,NA,TGCAGCGTTACAAGCGGGAGTTCGTACAATGAGCAGTTCTTC,CSVTSGSSYNEQFF
TRBV6-5,TRBJ2-3,NA,NA,TGTGCCAGCAGTTACAGGGGAGATACGCAGTATTTT,CASSYRGDTQYF
TRBV3-1/TRBV3-2,TRBJ2-1,NA,NA,TGTGCCAGCAGCCAAGTGGGGGGGGCCTACTACAATGAGCAGTTCTTC,CASSQVGGAYYNEQFF
TRBV5-1,TRBJ2-7,NA,NA,TGCGCCAGCACGCCCGAGACAGGTAATCTCTACGAGCAGTACTTC,CASTPETGNLYEQYF
TRBV6-5,TRBJ2-3,NA,NA,TGTGCCAGCAGCCGATACAGGGCTAGCACAGATACGCAGTATTTT,CASSRYRASTDTQYF
TRBV30,TRBJ1-4,NA,NA,TGTGCCTGGAGTGTCTACAGGACTAATGAAAAACTGTTTTTT,CAWSVYRTNEKLFF
TRBV28,TRBJ2-3,NA,NA,TGTGCCAGCAGTGCTTTAGGGGCGTCTAGCACAGATACGCAGTATTTT,CASSALGASSTDTQYF
TRBV7-2,TRBJ1-6,TRBD1,NA,TGTGCCAGCAGCTTGGCGGGACAGCCCTATAATTCACCCCTCCACTTT,CASSLAGQPYNSPLHF